This passage covers 2 T cell receptor beta chains from one sample sequenced in a study of blood T cell repertoires in COVID-19. Profiling relied on immunoSEQ multiplex PCR, and the TCRdb table lists in-frame clones only, not all of them. The table has around 160,000 clones, about four fifths seen once. The sequenced sample was PBMCs or T cells enriched from blood (not recorded which). The receptor set was obtained from a woman aged 45-65 years who had been exposed to COVID-19.

This clone has only one observation. The rearrangement uses TRBV9 and TRBJ1-2, with TRBD1 identical over 10 bases. Trimming cost V 3 bases and J 4 bases; bases outside gene matches: 12. CDR3 length: 17 residues. Germline lookup yields CDR1 SGDLS and CDR2 YYNGEE. The CDR3 region is CASSAGPGQGFGYGYTF. The CDR3 DNA reads as TGTGCCAGCAGCGCCGGACCGGGACAGGGGTTTGGCTATGGCTACACCTTC.

The chain carries TRBV6-2 or TRBV6-3 and TRBJ2-7, with TRBD2 matching over 10 bases. V gave up 0 bases and J gave up 1 base; unmatched junction bases: 3. Germline loops: CDR1 MNHEY, CDR2 SVGEGT. This CDR3 has 16 residues. CDR3 coding DNA: TGTGCCAGCAGTTACTCGGCTAGCGGGGGTTCCTACGAGCAGTACTTC. Encoded protein: CASSYSASGGSYEQYF.